This note documents a single TCR beta chain sequence. The antigen is undetermined. The sample contains more than one DNA sequence encoding this CDR3. The record originates from a study of shared clonotypes between healthy human individuals. On the study more broadly: Per donor, CD8 memory used one plate, CD8 naive used two, CD4 memory used three and CD4 naive used three. Study-level points and caveats: Rarefaction showed that sequencing of sorted subsets was incomplete (despite large depth).

Per germline, CDR1 SGHRS and CDR2 YFSETQ. The CDR3 contains 14 residues. Trimming shortened V by 0 bases and J by 1 base, and 8 bases separated the two germline ends. Clones were sequenced by immunoSEQ multiplex PCR, and TCRdb holds only the in-frame ones, with some missing. The sample includes fewer than 1.6 million clones, around 98.5% of them seen just once. This chain links TRBV5-1 with TRBJ2-7, with TRBD2 as a possible D gene (6 bases). The specimen was naive CD4+ T cells sorted from blood. Subset here: CD45RA+ positively selected. This clonotype originated in a young man in good health. CDR3 coding DNA: TGCGCCAGCAGCTTGGTGGAGGGTTCCTACGAGCAGTACTTC. The encoded protein is CASSLVEGSYEQYF.